These 9 T cell receptor beta chains originate from one sample sequenced in a study of T cells in Graves' hyperthyroidism and ophthalmopathy. Authors of the study amplified TCR beta CDR3 regions from RNA transcripts. First-round RT-PCR with HTBI primers amplified the TCR CDR3 region. A single record per CDR3 protein comes from TCRdb applying MiXCR to the multiplex PCR reads. The sample lists roughly 400,000 distinct CDR3 sequences, about 14% occurring once. Sequenced sample: blood. These receptors were obtained from a man aged 50 to 60 with Graves' ophthalmopathy.

In its sample, this clonotype was seen a few times. The chain combines TRBV14 with TRBJ2-2; TRBD2 agrees at 9 bases. The germline gives CDR1 SGHDN, CDR2 FVKESK. V lost 1 base to trimming and J lost 1 base; unmatched junction nucleotides: 4. This CDR3 region has 17 residues. In DNA, the CDR3 is TGTGCCAGCAGCCAAGGGCCAGCGGGAGGGAACACCGGGGAGCTGTTTTTT. Translation gives CASSQGPAGGNTGELFF.

The rearrangement links TRBV6-1 to TRBJ2-1, with TRBD2 identical over 8 bases. The end of the DNA fits TRBJ2-7 better, so the J call may be wrong. Germline lookup yields CDR1 MNHNS and CDR2 SASEGT. This CDR3 region has 17 residues. DNA of the CDR3: TGTGCCAGCAGTGACTCTATCGGGAGGGATTCCTACAATGAGCAGTACTTC. This sequence encodes CASSDSIGRDSYNEQYF.

This clonotype was observed many times. The chain has TRBV7-2 and TRBJ2-4; 7 bases agree with TRBD2. The ends lost 5 bases at V and 7 bases at J; junction bases unmatched: 8. The CDR3 sequence is 14 residues long. The germline CDR1 and CDR2 sequences are SGHTA and FQGNSA. Written as DNA, the CDR3 is TGTGCCAGCAGCCCCGGACTAGTTTTGAACATTCAGTACTTC. It encodes CASSPGLVLNIQYF.

This clonotype has ten or more counts. The rearrangement joins TRBV12-3 or TRBV12-4 to TRBJ1-1; 9 bases match TRBD1. The trim removed 6 bases at V and 3 bases at J, leaving 5 bases unmatched. This CDR3 is 14 amino acids long. CDR3 DNA sequence: TGTGCCAGCAGCGGACAGGGGTCGGACACTGAAGCTTTCTTT. Translating it yields CASSGQGSDTEAFF.

This clonotype occurred many times. The J gene is TRBJ1-1, the V gene TRBV2, with D uncertain. Deletions cut 8 bases from V and 7 bases from J, with 17 bases between. There are 13 residues in the CDR3. Germline lookup yields CDR1 SNHLY and CDR2 FYNNEI. The CDR3 protein is CASQSQAEVEAFF. The CDR3 coding sequence is TGTGCCAGCCAGAGTCAGGCGGAAGTTGAAGCTTTCTTT.

Turning to this clonotype: This may come from a read error, since a much larger clone is one base off. V gene TRBV2 combines with J gene TRBJ2-5; 8 bases line up with TRBD1. This CDR3 comprises 16 residues. Germline V CDR1 and CDR2: SNHLY, FYNNEI. The CDR3 region is CASTHKGGTGQGTQYF. In DNA, the CDR3 is TGTGCCAGCACCCATAAGGGTGGGACAGGACAAGGGACCCAGTACTTC.

At least ten counts were recorded for this clonotype. The chain joins TRBV3-1 to TRBJ1-2; no clear D. V lost 3 bases and J 2 bases, leaving 16 bases between the germline ends. The CDR3 loop spans 16 amino acids. Per germline, CDR1 LGHDT and CDR2 YNNKEL (reference sequence). CDR3 residues: CASSHGLKRTNYGYTF. Here the CDR3 DNA reads TGTGCCAGCAGCCATGGTTTGAAGAGAACAAACTATGGCTACACCTTC.

This clonotype was observed at least ten times. The V and J genes are TRBV18 and TRBJ2-1, with unresolved D. V was trimmed by 3 bases and J by 5 bases, leaving 14 bases between them. CDR1 and CDR2 (germline): KGHSH, LQKENI. The CDR3 runs to 15 residues. The CDR3: CASSPVRQSDNEQFF. CDR3 sequence (DNA): TGTGCCAGCTCACCCGTTCGGCAGAGTGACAATGAGCAGTTCTTC.

This clonotype was found many times. J is TRBJ1-2 and V is TRBV6-1; 9 positions match TRBD1. Germline-derived CDR1 and CDR2 are MNHNS and SASEGT. The CDR3 loop spans 14 amino acids. Trimming took 6 bases from V and 4 from J; bases not matched to a gene: 6. The CDR3 region is CASRQMTGGYGYTF. The CDR3 DNA is TGTGCCAGCAGGCAAATGACAGGGGGCTATGGCTACACCTTC.